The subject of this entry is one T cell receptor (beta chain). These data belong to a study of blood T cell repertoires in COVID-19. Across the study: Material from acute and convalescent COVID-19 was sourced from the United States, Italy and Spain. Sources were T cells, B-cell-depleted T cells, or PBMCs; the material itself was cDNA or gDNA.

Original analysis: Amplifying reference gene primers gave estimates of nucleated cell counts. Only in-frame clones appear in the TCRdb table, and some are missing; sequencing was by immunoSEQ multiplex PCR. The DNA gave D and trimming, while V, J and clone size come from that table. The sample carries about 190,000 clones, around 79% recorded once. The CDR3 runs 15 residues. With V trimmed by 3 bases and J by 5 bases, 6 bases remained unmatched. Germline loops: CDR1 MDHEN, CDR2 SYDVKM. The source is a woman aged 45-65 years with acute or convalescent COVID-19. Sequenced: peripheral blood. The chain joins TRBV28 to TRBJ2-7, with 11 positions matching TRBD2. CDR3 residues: CASSFPPTSGNEQYF. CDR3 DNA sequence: TGTGCCAGCAGTTTCCCACCGACTAGCGGGAACGAGCAGTACTTC.